Listed below are T cell receptor beta chains from one sample, sequenced in a study of identical twins. TCRdb reprocessed the 5' RACE reads via MiXCR and lists one record per CDR3 protein. The profile shows about 250,000 distinct CDR3 sequences, around 8.8% of them singletons. These same records also appear under a second study, on yellow fever vaccine responses in identical twins.

Sequencing used CD8+ T cells sorted from blood. The source of these receptors is a woman aged 18-35 years in good health. CDR3s include the opening cysteine and the closing phenylalanine or tryptophan. The D gene is left open where the match is weak. Clone sizes are given selectively: once, few, many, or a class where the clone is expanded.

V	D	J	size	DNA	CDR3
TRBV4-3	TRBD1	TRBJ2-1	NA	TGCGCCAGCAGCCAGCGGGCAGGGGGTCACAATGAGCAGTTCTTC	CASSQRAGGHNEQFF
TRBV29-1	NA	TRBJ2-7	many	TGCAGCGTTGCGGGCGGGCTTTACGAGCAGTACTTC	CSVAGGLYEQYF
TRBV27	NA	TRBJ2-7	few	TGTGCCAGCAGTTTATCGACAGGCCACTCCTACGAGCAGTACTTC	CASSLSTGHSYEQYF
TRBV27	NA	TRBJ2-7	many	TGTGCCAGCAGCCCGGGCCGGAGCTCCTACGAGCAGTACTTC	CASSPGRSSYEQYF
TRBV15	TRBD1	TRBJ2-7	few	TGTGCCACCAGCAGCAGATGGACAGGGGTCATCTCCTACGAGCAGTACTTC	CATSSRWTGVISYEQYF
TRBV6-1	NA	TRBJ2-7	NA	TGTGCCAGCAGTGCCTGGGTGGGGGACGGCGAGCAGTACTTC	CASSAWVGDGEQYF
TRBV27	NA	TRBJ2-1	few	TGTGCCAGCAGTTTAAACTCATACAATGAGCAGTTCTTC	CASSLNSYNEQFF
TRBV6-2/TRBV6-3	NA	TRBJ2-2	few	TGTGCCAGCCTTCTCCGGGGGGCGAATTCCGGGGAGCTGTTTTTT	CASLLRGANSGELFF
TRBV28	TRBD2	TRBJ2-2	many	TGTGCCAGCAGTTGGGGCCGCGGGGGCGGGGAGCTGTTTTTT	CASSWGRGGGELFF
TRBV6-2/TRBV6-3	NA	TRBJ1-5	few	TGTGCCAGCAGCTCCTACCTTGGAGGGGGCAATCAGCCCCAGCATTTT	CASSSYLGGGNQPQHF
TRBV10-3	TRBD1	TRBJ2-5	NA	TGTGCCATCAGTCACCGGGACAGTGAAGAGACCCAGTACTTC	CAISHRDSEETQYF
TRBV7-8	TRBD2	TRBJ2-1	many	TGTGCCAGCAGCTTACGGGAGGGTCCCTACAATGAGCAGTTCTTC	CASSLREGPYNEQFF
TRBV27	TRBD1	TRBJ2-1	few	TGTGCCAGCAGTCCCGGACAGGGGGGTAATGAGCAGTTCTTC	CASSPGQGGNEQFF
TRBV4-3	TRBD1	TRBJ2-1	NA	TGCGCCAGCAGCCGGGACAGGGACGACAATGAGCAGTTCTTC	CASSRDRDDNEQFF
TRBV5-4	TRBD1	TRBJ2-7	once	TGTGCCAGCAGCCCCCGGGACAGTAGGCCCTACGAGCAGTACTTC	CASSPRDSRPYEQYF
TRBV5-1	TRBD1	TRBJ2-7	many	TGCGCCAGCAGCTATACCGACAGGGCGTTTTACGAGCAGTACTTC	CASSYTDRAFYEQYF
TRBV5-8	NA	TRBJ2-7	many	TGTGCCAGCAGCGCCAGACTAGAGCTCGCCTCCTACGAGCAGTACTTC	CASSARLELASYEQYF
TRBV7-9	NA	TRBJ2-1	many	TGTGCCAGCAGCTCCGACATCGGGGACAATGAGCAGTTCTTC	CASSSDIGDNEQFF
TRBV7-8	TRBD1	TRBJ1-1	many	TGTGCCAGCAGCCCACGGTTAGAAGAGACAGGGGGCACTGAAGCTTTCTTT	CASSPRLEETGGTEAFF
TRBV4-3	TRBD2	TRBJ2-1	NA	TGCGCCAGCAGCCAAGCGGCGTCTCTAGCGGGAGGGGGGGGGCAGTTCTTC	CASSQAASLAGGGGQFF
TRBV29-1	NA	TRBJ2-1	NA	TGCAGCGCCGAACGCGGGACACCCTACAATGAGCAGTTCTTC	CSAERGTPYNEQFF
TRBV4-3	TRBD2	TRBJ2-7	many	TGCGCCAGCAGCCAAGATCCCACTAGCGGAAACTACGAGCAGTACTTC	CASSQDPTSGNYEQYF
TRBV2	TRBD2	TRBJ2-5	NA	TGTGCCAGCAGTCCCGGGACTACCCGGCAAGAGACCCAGTACTTC	CASSPGTTRQETQYF
TRBV2	NA	TRBJ1-1	few	TGTGCCAGCTACCTTGGAGAAGCTTTCTTT	CASYLGEAFF
TRBV12-3/TRBV12-4	NA	TRBJ2-3	NA	TGTGCCAGCAGTTTCTTCAGAGATACGCAGTATTTT	CASSFFRDTQYF
TRBV14	NA	TRBJ2-7	NA	TGTGCCTGCAGCCAAGATTGGAGCTACGAGCAGTACTTC	CACSQDWSYEQYF
TRBV7-9	NA	TRBJ2-3	NA	TGTGCCAGCAGCTTAGCTCAGGGGTCCACAGATACGCAGTATTTT	CASSLAQGSTDTQYF
TRBV7-9	NA	TRBJ2-5	NA	TGTGCCAGCAGCTTGCGGGGCTCAACCGGAGAGACCCAGTACTTC	CASSLRGSTGETQYF
TRBV15	TRBD2	TRBJ2-2	NA	TGTGCCACCAGCAGAGTCGGTAGCGGGAGCACCGGGGAGCTGTTTTTT	CATSRVGSGSTGELFF
TRBV4-1	TRBD2	TRBJ2-2	few	TGCGCCAGCAGCCAAGTTTTCAGCGGGGGGCCGGGGCCCGGGGAGCTGTTTTTT	CASSQVFSGGPGPGELFF
TRBV3-1	NA	TRBJ2-7	few	TGTGCCAGCAGCCAGTCCATATCCTACGAGCAGTACTTC	CASSQSISYEQYF
TRBV5-5	NA	TRBJ2-2	many	TGTGCCAGCAGCTTGAGCCCAGGGAACACCGGGGAGCTGTTTTTT	CASSLSPGNTGELFF
TRBV19	NA	TRBJ2-1	many	TGTGCCAGTAGTATAGGCGGGACACCTTCTGAGCAGTTCTTC	CASSIGGTPSEQFF
TRBV5-1	TRBD2	TRBJ2-1	many	TGCGCCAGCAGCTTGAAGGGGGCTAGCGGGAGGCTTAACAATGAGCAGTTCTTC	CASSLKGASGRLNNEQFF
TRBV10-1	TRBD2	TRBJ2-3	many	TGCGCCAGCAGTGGACTAGCGGGGGGGGATACGCAGTATTTT	CASSGLAGGDTQYF
TRBV7-2	NA	TRBJ2-7	few	TGTGCCAGCAGCCTACCCCGCGACATTTACTACGAGCAGTACTTC	CASSLPRDIYYEQYF
TRBV27	NA	TRBJ2-7	many	TGTGCCAGCAAGGGGGGGTGGGGTACCTACGAGCAGTACTTC	CASKGGWGTYEQYF
TRBV4-2	TRBD2	TRBJ2-1	many	TGTGCCAGCAGCCAAGTTGGGGACGCGGGAGGATCCTACAATGAGCAGTTCTTC	CASSQVGDAGGSYNEQFF
TRBV28	NA	TRBJ2-1	many	TGTGCCAGCAGCCTCCGGGACCACAATGAGCAGTTCTTC	CASSLRDHNEQFF
TRBV12-3/TRBV12-4	NA	TRBJ1-5	many	TGTGCCAGCAGTCCCCGGGACAACTATAGCAATCAGCCCCAGCATTTT	CASSPRDNYSNQPQHF
TRBV5-6	NA	TRBJ1-1	NA	TGTGCCAGCAGCTCCTGGGGGGGCACTGAAGCTTTCTTT	CASSSWGGTEAFF
TRBV27	NA	TRBJ2-2	many	TGTGCCAGCAGTTTATCCCCGGCAGGGAACACCGGGGAGCTGTTTTTT	CASSLSPAGNTGELFF